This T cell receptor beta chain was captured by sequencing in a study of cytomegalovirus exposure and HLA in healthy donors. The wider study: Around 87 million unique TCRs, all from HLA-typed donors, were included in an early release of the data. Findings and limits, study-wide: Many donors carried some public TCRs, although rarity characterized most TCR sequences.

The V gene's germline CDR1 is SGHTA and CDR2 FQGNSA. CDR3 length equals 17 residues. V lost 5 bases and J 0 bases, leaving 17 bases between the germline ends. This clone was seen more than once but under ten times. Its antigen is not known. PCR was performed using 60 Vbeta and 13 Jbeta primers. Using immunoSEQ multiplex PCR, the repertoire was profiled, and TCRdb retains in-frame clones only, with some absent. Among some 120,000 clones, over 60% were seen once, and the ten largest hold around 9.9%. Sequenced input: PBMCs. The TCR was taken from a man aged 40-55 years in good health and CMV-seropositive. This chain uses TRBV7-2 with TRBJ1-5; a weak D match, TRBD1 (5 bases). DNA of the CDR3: TGTGCCAGCAGCCCCCGGGGGTCGGTTTATAGCAATCAGCCCCAGCATTTT. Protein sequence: CASSPRGSVYSNQPQHF.